The T cell receptor beta chain under discussion was sequenced for a study of long-term antiretroviral therapy in people with HIV. Overall study findings and caveats: Therapy changes, viral resistance and ART adherence were not documented in the available data. Older ART regimens were possibly in use when the blood was collected between the mid-2000s and the late 2010s.

V shed 8 bases, J shed 0 bases, and the junction held 10 bases outside the gene matches. Germline assignment: CDR1 MDHEN and CDR2 SYDVKM. The CDR3 length is 16 residues. The run of the v3.0 immunoSEQ assay was at survey level. For every sample, sequencing targeted roughly 40,000-55,000 T-cell genomes. Repertoires were generated with immunoSEQ multiplex PCR, while TCRdb's copy carries only in-frame clones and drops some. The sample lists about 14,000 clones, roughly 84% occurring once. With respect to this clone: The target antigen is unknown.

PBMC samples from each donor numbered at least one pre-ART and at least two post-ART. The clonotype was recovered from a man aged 25 to 40 with HIV. Sequencing used unsorted PBMCs, obtained 0.4 years after starting antiretroviral therapy. V and J are TRBV28 and TRBJ1-5, with TRBD1 identical over 7 bases. Here the CDR3 reads CASGQGGYYSNQPQHF. CDR3 nucleotide sequence: TGTGCCAGCGGCCAGGGGGGCTATTATAGCAATCAGCCCCAGCATTTT.